These 25 T cell receptor beta chains came from one sample sequenced in a study of shared clonotypes between healthy human individuals. Method: immunoSEQ multiplex PCR; TCRdb's copy keeps in-frame clones and lacks some. The sample yields some 2,100,000 clones, approximately 94% seen once. Sequenced input: naive CD4+ T cells sorted from blood. Subset here: CD45RA+ positively selected. The receptors originated from a man younger than 35 in good health.

To note about this clone: The same CDR3 can be traced to other DNA sequences in this sample. The V call is TRBV10-3, the J call TRBJ2-2, with D possibly matching TRBD1 (6 bases). V lost 10 bases and J lost 0, with 12 bases in between. This CDR3 is 14 amino acids long. CDR1 ENHRY and CDR2 SYGVKD come from the germline V gene. The CDR3 reads CATGGGPNTGELFF. The CDR3 DNA sequence: TGTGCCACCGGTGGGGGCCCGAACACCGGGGAGCTGTTTTTT.

This clone was seen just once. The CDR3 region is CASRTTGDNSPLHF. The CDR3 bases are TGTGCCAGCAGGACTACCGGGGATAATTCACCCCTCCACTTT. The genes are TRBV5-4 and TRBJ1-6; D call uncertain. V was pared by 5 bases and J by 5 bases, with 11 bases between. Germline CDR1 is SGHNT and CDR2 is YYREEE (reference sequence). The CDR3 loop spans 14 amino acids.

Worth noting for this clone: The same CDR3 is also encoded by other DNA sequences in this sample. The rearrangement links TRBV9 to TRBJ2-3; D unresolved. The ends were cut back, 0 bases at V and 1 base at J, with 9 bases in the middle. Germline values: CDR1 SGDLS, CDR2 YYNGEE. The CDR3 length is 15 residues. The CDR3 DNA is TGTGCCAGCAGCGTAGCTGGCCGCGGCACAGATACGCAGTATTTT. This translates into CASSVAGRGTDTQYF.

The J gene is TRBJ1-2, the V gene TRBV6-1; D remains unclear. V shed 1 base and J shed 5 bases, with 14 bases lying between them. Germline V CDR1 and CDR2: MNHNS, SASEGT. The CDR3 consists of 15 residues. Here the CDR3 reads CASSEGGLGSYGYTF. The CDR3 DNA follows: TGTGCCAGCAGTGAAGGTGGTTTAGGGTCTTATGGCTACACCTTC.

The genes are TRBV18 and TRBJ2-3, with 8 bases lining up with TRBD2. The J segment lost 4 bases and the V segment lost 2 bases, leaving 5 bases of the junction unmatched. Germline V gene data show CDR1 as KGHSH and CDR2 as LQKENI. CDR3 length: 15 residues. The DNA of the CDR3 is TGTGCCAGCTCACCAAATAGCGGGATCTCAGATACGCAGTATTTT. Translated: CASSPNSGISDTQYF.

The chain joins TRBV7-2 to TRBJ2-7, with TRBD2 matching over 9 bases. The CDR3 sequence is 14 residues long. Germline trimming cut 1 base from V and 6 bases from J; bases unmatched to any gene: 4. From germline, CDR1 is SGHTA and CDR2 FQGNSA. CDR3 amino acids: CASSLVAGAGEQYF. The CDR3 bases are TGTGCCAGCAGCTTAGTAGCGGGGGCCGGCGAGCAGTACTTC.

The chain has TRBV30 and TRBJ1-6; D remains unclear. This CDR3 is built from 12 residues. Between the trimmed V and J ends, which lost 0 bases and 10 bases, there was a span of 7 bases. The V gene's germline CDR1 is GTSNPN and CDR2 SVGIG (reference sequence). Written as DNA, the CDR3 is TGTGCCTGGAGTGTTGCGTCATCACCCCTCCACTTT. This sequence encodes CAWSVASSPLHF.

V gene TRBV27 combines with J gene TRBJ2-4; D is possibly TRBD2 (5 bases). CDR3 length: 16 residues. Germline-derived CDR1 and CDR2 are MNHEY and SMNVEV (reference sequence). V lost 5 bases, J lost 1 base, and 15 bases lay in between. CDR3 DNA: TGTGCCAGCAGTCCCCCCGGGAAGGTGGCCAAAAACATTCAGTACTTC. This gives the protein CASSPPGKVAKNIQYF.

The chain combines TRBV7-2 with TRBJ2-3, with D possibly being TRBD1 (5 bases). V was cut by 1 base and J by 2 bases, with 10 bases left in between. Germline lookup yields CDR1 SGHTA and CDR2 FQGNSA. The CDR3 totals 15 residues. In DNA form, the CDR3 reads TGTGCCAGCAGCTTAGTCGGCAGGGACACAGATACGCAGTATTTT. Protein sequence: CASSLVGRDTDTQYF.

For this clone: The sample holds other DNA sequences that translate to the same CDR3. The rearrangement joins TRBV18 to TRBJ2-5, with 9 bases aligning to TRBD1. This CDR3 comprises 15 residues. Germline loops: CDR1 KGHSH, CDR2 LQKENI. V lost 3 bases to trimming and J lost 3 bases; unmatched junction nucleotides: 5. CDR3 DNA: TGTGCCAGCTCACCCCCGGGACAGGGCGAAGAGACCCAGTACTTC. This encodes CASSPPGQGEETQYF.

V usage is TRBV28 and J usage is TRBJ1-5; TRBD1 matches 8 bases. The V segment lost 7 bases and the J segment 5 bases; nucleotides outside the gene matches: 7. Germline values: CDR1 MDHEN, CDR2 SYDVKM. The CDR3 extends over 14 amino acids. CDR3 in amino acids: CASTLGQGYQPQHF. For the CDR3, the DNA is TGTGCCAGCACCCTCGGACAGGGTTATCAGCCCCAGCATTTT. The complete variable domain, with remaining parts taken from reference TRBV28 and TRBJ1-5, reads DVKVTQSSRYLVKRTGEKVFLECVQDMDHENMFWYRQDPGLGLRLIYFSYDVKMKEKGDIPEGYSVSREKKERFSLILESASTNQTSMYLCASTLGQGYQPQHFGDGTRLSIL.

J is TRBJ2-1 and V is TRBV5-4; 7 bases line up with TRBD2. The V segment lost 5 bases and the J segment 7 bases; nucleotides outside the gene matches: 12. In germline, CDR1 is SGHNT, CDR2 YYREEE (reference sequence). This CDR3 spans 15 amino acids. CDR3 sequence: CASRSSGMWHNEQFF. Here the CDR3 DNA reads TGTGCCAGCAGATCAAGCGGGATGTGGCATAATGAGCAGTTCTTC.

The genes are TRBV11-2 and TRBJ1-6, with 7 nucleotides matching TRBD1. The V segment lost 2 bases and the J segment 11 bases; nucleotides outside the gene matches: 6. CDR1 is SGHAT, CDR2 FQNNGV, per germline. The CDR3 is 14 amino acids. The CDR3 DNA sequence: TGTGCCAGCAGCTTAACAGGGGAAGGGACACCCCTCCACTTT. This translates into CASSLTGEGTPLHF.

In nucleotides, the CDR3 is TGTGCCAGCAGCTTACCAAGGGGACAACTGGGGAACACTGAAGCTTTCTTT. It codes for CASSLPRGQLGNTEAFF. The chain combines TRBV5-6 with TRBJ1-1, with D possibly being TRBD1 (6 bases). Trimming shortened V by 2 bases and J by 1 base, and 18 bases separated the two germline ends. There are 17 residues in the CDR3. Germline loops: CDR1 SGHDT, CDR2 YYEEEE.

This clone was counted a single time. The same CDR3 also results from other DNA sequences found in this sample. The J gene is TRBJ1-3, the V gene TRBV2; unclear D gene. The germline V and J ends were trimmed by 4 bases and 4 bases, with 5 bases remaining between them. This CDR3 is built from 12 residues. CDR1 is SNHLY, CDR2 FYNNEI, per germline. The CDR3: CASSGGGNTIYF. The CDR3 nucleotides read TGTGCCAGCAGTGGAGGCGGAAACACCATATATTTT.

This chain links TRBV5-4 with TRBJ2-2, with a possible D match to TRBD2 (6 bases). This CDR3 region has 14 residues. V was trimmed by 7 bases and J by 5 bases, leaving 15 bases between them. The germline V gene encodes CDR1 SGHNT and CDR2 YYREEE (reference sequence). CDR3 sequence: CASALGGGTGELFF. The CDR3 coding sequence is TGTGCCAGCGCCCTCGGGGGTGGAACCGGGGAGCTGTTTTTT.

The chain links TRBV5-1 to TRBJ1-6; 11 nucleotides align to TRBD1. CDR3 size: 15 residues. Trimming at V came to 4 bases and at J to 8 bases, leaving 5 bases not matched to a gene. CDR1 and CDR2 from the germline V gene are SGHRS and YFSETQ. For the CDR3, the DNA is TGCGCCAGCAGCCGATGGACAGGGGGCGATTCACCCCTCCACTTT. It codes for CASSRWTGGDSPLHF.

This sequence joins TRBV5-1 and TRBJ2-2; 8 positions agree with TRBD1. The V segment lost 0 bases and the J segment 6 bases; nucleotides outside the gene matches: 1. From germline, CDR1 is SGHRS and CDR2 YFSETQ. The CDR3 is made up of 14 amino acids. In nucleotides, the CDR3 is TGCGCCAGCAGCTTGGTGACAGGGGCCGGGGAGCTGTTTTTT. This gives the protein CASSLVTGAGELFF.

Details on this clone: One end of the junction varies from germline; a read error may be responsible. V usage is TRBV7-2 and J usage is TRBJ1-2, with a weak D call TRBD1 (5 bases). Germline V gives CDR1 SGHTA, CDR2 FQGNSA. This CDR3 region has 12 residues. In DNA, the CDR3 is TGTGCCAGCAGCCGCCGACAGTCTACGGTGAACTTC. As protein: CASSRRQSTVNF.

As regards this clone: Other DNA sequences in this sample translate to the same CDR3. The chain links TRBV9 to TRBJ1-2, with 7 bases identical to TRBD1. J lost 5 bases, V lost 2 bases, and 3 bases had no gene match. In germline, CDR1 is SGDLS, CDR2 YYNGEE. This CDR3 has 13 amino acids. The CDR3 DNA is TGTGCCAGCAGCGTGGGACAGCCTTATGGCTACACCTTC. This gives the protein CASSVGQPYGYTF.

The CDR3 coding sequence is TGCGCCAGCAGCCAAGAAGGGGCGGGAGTTGGGAATCAGCCCCAGCATTTT. Translated: CASSQEGAGVGNQPQHF. J is TRBJ1-5 and V is TRBV4-1; D might be TRBD1 (5 bases). The V end lost 0 bases, the J end lost 4 bases, and 16 bases lay between the germline ends. The CDR3 contains 17 residues. In germline, CDR1 is MGHRA, CDR2 YSYEKL.

The genes are TRBV6-1 and TRBJ2-7, with a weak D call TRBD2 (6 bases). The CDR3 extends over 14 amino acids. Germline CDR1 is MNHNS and CDR2 is SASEGT. The V gene lost 7 bases and the J gene lost 0 bases, with 13 bases spanning the gap. The CDR3 spells CASNRGYNSYEQYF. The CDR3 DNA reads TGTGCCAGCAATCGGGGGTATAACTCCTACGAGCAGTACTTC.

The rearrangement uses TRBV19 and TRBJ2-7; perhaps TRBD1 as D (6 bases). Germline lookup yields CDR1 LNHDA and CDR2 SQIVND (reference sequence). This CDR3 is built from 13 residues. The V gene lost 6 bases and the J gene lost 2 bases, with 11 bases spanning the gap. CDR3 sequence reads: CASSETGPYEQYF. The CDR3 DNA sequence: TGTGCCAGTAGCGAGACAGGACCCTACGAGCAGTACTTC.

The chain uses TRBV10-2 and TRBJ1-6; D might be TRBD1 (5 bases). Trimming pared 8 bases from V and 5 bases from J, leaving 25 bases between. Per germline, CDR1 WSHSY and CDR2 SAAADI. The CDR3 contains 18 residues. CDR3 nucleotide sequence: TGCGCCAGCCCTTCGGGGCAGGGCCAAGATATTAATAATTCACCCCTCCACTTT. Translation gives CASPSGQGQDINNSPLHF.

This chain connects TRBV28 to TRBJ1-6, with TRBD1 identical over 8 bases. The CDR3 contains 18 residues. The J segment lost 0 bases and the V segment lost 7 bases, leaving 11 bases of the junction unmatched. Per the germline V gene, CDR1 is MDHEN and CDR2 is SYDVKM. The CDR3 is CASNPRGQGSSYNSPLHF. As DNA, the CDR3 is TGTGCCAGCAATCCTCGAGGACAGGGAAGCTCCTATAATTCACCCCTCCACTTT.